The clone carrying this T cell receptor beta chain was recorded once. The protocol was immunoSEQ multiplex PCR, while the TCRdb copy is restricted to in-frame clones and leaves out a portion. The sample gives 75,000 to 100,000 clones, 86% of which show up once; about 1.9% is in the top ten. The data stem from a study of preoperative IRX-2 immunotherapy in early breast cancer. Treatment given: preoperative locoregional IRX-2 cytokine immunotherapy. Samples came from a phase Ib trial of preoperative locoregional IRX-2 cytokine immunotherapy. Trimming cost V 7 bases and J 7 bases; bases outside gene matches: 8. The CDR3 has 14 amino acids. The germline V gene encodes CDR1 MDHEN and CDR2 SYDVKM.

V and J are TRBV28 and TRBJ1-4, with 8 bases matching TRBD1. This clonotype originated in a human donor with breast cancer. Material: tumor tissue, obtained after IRX-2 immunotherapy. The CDR3 here is CASTTQGAGEKLFF. In DNA form, the CDR3 reads TGTGCCAGCACCACGCAGGGGGCGGGTGAAAAACTGTTTTTT. The variable domain in full, with the rest retrieved from reference TRBV28 and TRBJ1-4, is DVKVTQSSRYLVKRTGEKVFLECVQDMDHENMFWYRQDPGLGLRLIYFSYDVKMKEKGDIPEGYSVSREKKERFSLILESASTNQTSMYLCASTTQGAGEKLFFGSGTQLSVL.